This is a list of T cell receptor beta chains from one sample in a study of persistence of HIV-infected CD4 T cells. Profiled with immunoSEQ multiplex PCR; TCRdb holds only in-frame clones, not every one. The sample carries some 40,000 clones, roughly 90% recorded once. These TCRs are of unknown antigen specificity. The source was CD4+ T cells sorted from PBMCs after roughly 19-hour stimulation, collected from a patient who received antiretroviral therapy. The receptors here all came from an adult man with HIV who was CMV-seropositive. The CDR3 runs from the conserved cysteine through the conserved F or W.

V gene,J gene,CDR3 protein
TRBV7-9,TRBJ1-3,CASSSWDRGNTIYF
TRBV2,TRBJ1-5,CASNPGQGPNQPQHF
TRBV29-1,TRBJ2-3,CSARRETQYF
TRBV27,TRBJ2-4,CASSLVLGTGVHIQYF
TRBV6-1,TRBJ1-5,CASSPGVDQPQHF
TRBV19,TRBJ2-5,CASSRGDFRYQETQYF
TRBV21-1,TRBJ2-5,CASSSRTGATQETQYF
TRBV9,TRBJ2-3,CASSAILADTQYF
TRBV7-3,TRBJ2-3,CASSLTAGGVDTQYF
TRBV5-1,TRBJ1-1,CASSPGQRGTEAFF
TRBV3-1/TRBV3-2,TRBJ1-1,CASSQGQAQAFF
TRBV5-1,TRBJ2-7,CASSFSGGQSYEQYF
TRBV18,TRBJ2-1,CASSPGQNNEQFF
TRBV18,TRBJ1-5,CASSTSGFGQPQHF
TRBV11-3,TRBJ1-6,CASNTGNSPLHF